This TCR beta chain was profiled in a study of blood T cell repertoires in COVID-19. Across the whole study: Collection of acute and convalescent COVID-19 samples took place in the United States, Italy and Spain.

Per the germline V gene, CDR1 is SGHDT and CDR2 is YYEEEE. This CDR3 has 15 amino acids. Unmatched junction bases numbered 7, after V lost 4 bases and J lost 0 bases. Per the original methods: Counts of nucleated cells, estimated from reference gene primer amplification, were obtained. Assay used: immunoSEQ multiplex PCR; TCRdb lists only in-frame clones, some missing. V, J and clone size derive from that table, while D and trimming were established from the DNA sequence. The data hold 120,000 to 150,000 clones, with 75% to 85% observed a single time. This clone was counted between two and nine times.

Sequenced input: peripheral blood. The chain combines TRBV5-6 with TRBJ2-7; 7 bases line up with TRBD1. The TCR sequence derives from a man between 60 and 70 years old with active or convalescent COVID-19. Here the CDR3 reads CASSVGTGVSYEQYF. The CDR3 nucleotides read TGTGCCAGCAGCGTGGGTACAGGGGTCTCCTACGAGCAGTACTTC.